The entry below describes one T cell receptor beta chain. A universal primer site was incorporated via template switching, and the cDNA contained unique molecular identifiers. TCRdb passed the 5' RACE reads through MiXCR, listing each CDR3 protein once. The sample holds some 210,000 distinct CDR3 sequences, about 15% seen once. The CDR3 loop spans 15 amino acids. V lost 0 bases, J lost 3 bases, and 4 bases stayed unmatched. Germline CDR1 and CDR2: MGHRA and YSYEKL. The sample originates from a study of identical twins. These same data were also listed under a study on T cells expressing NK-cell markers. That paper states: Underlying the TCR beta repertoires were sorted CD3+CD56+NKG2C+, CD3+CD56+NKG2C- and CD3+CD56-NKG2C+ T cells. Six or seven donors carried dominant NKG2C+ clonotypes that made up roughly 1.0-7.0% of their CD8+ T cells.

The J gene is TRBJ2-5, the V gene TRBV4-1; TRBD2 aligns across 7 bases. This receptor was identified in a woman between 18 and 29 years old in good health. The sample taken for sequencing was CD8+ T cells sorted from blood. This CDR3 is CASSQDPLAEETQYF. In DNA form, the CDR3 reads TGCGCCAGCAGCCAAGACCCGCTAGCGGAAGAGACCCAGTACTTC.